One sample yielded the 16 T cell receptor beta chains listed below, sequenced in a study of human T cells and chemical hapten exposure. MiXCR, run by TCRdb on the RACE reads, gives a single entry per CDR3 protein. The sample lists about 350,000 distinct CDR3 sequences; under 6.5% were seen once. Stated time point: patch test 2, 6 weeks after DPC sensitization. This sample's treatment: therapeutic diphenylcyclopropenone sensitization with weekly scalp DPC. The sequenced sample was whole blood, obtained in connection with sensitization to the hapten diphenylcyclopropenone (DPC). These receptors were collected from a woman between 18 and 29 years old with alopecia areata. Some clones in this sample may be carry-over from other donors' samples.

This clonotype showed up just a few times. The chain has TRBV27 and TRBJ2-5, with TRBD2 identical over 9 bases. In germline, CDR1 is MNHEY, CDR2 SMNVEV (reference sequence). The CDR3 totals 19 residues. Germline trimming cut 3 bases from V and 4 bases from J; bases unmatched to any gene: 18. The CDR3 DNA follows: TGTGCCAGCAGTTTTCGAGCCCTAGCGGGGCAGGTCCGTAGAGAGACCCAGTACTTC. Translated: CASSFRALAGQVRRETQYF.

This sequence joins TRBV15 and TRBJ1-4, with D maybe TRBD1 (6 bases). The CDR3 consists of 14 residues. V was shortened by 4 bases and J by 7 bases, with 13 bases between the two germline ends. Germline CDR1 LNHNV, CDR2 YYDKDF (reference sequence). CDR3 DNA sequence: TGTGCCACCAGCACTGGTAACAGGGCTGAAAAACTGTTTTTT. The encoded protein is CATSTGNRAEKLFF.

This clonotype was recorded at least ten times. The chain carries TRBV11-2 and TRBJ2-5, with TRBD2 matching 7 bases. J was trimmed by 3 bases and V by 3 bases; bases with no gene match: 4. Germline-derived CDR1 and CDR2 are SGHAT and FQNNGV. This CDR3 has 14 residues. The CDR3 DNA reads TGTGCCAGCAGCTTGGGGACTACCAAAGAGACCCAGTACTTC. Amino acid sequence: CASSLGTTKETQYF.

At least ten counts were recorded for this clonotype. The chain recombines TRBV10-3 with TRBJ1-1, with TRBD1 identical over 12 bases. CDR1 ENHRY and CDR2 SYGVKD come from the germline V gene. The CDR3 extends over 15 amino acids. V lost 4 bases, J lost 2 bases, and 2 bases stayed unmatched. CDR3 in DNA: TGTGCCATCAGTGGGGGACAGGGGGCAAACACTGAAGCTTTCTTT. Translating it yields CAISGGQGANTEAFF.

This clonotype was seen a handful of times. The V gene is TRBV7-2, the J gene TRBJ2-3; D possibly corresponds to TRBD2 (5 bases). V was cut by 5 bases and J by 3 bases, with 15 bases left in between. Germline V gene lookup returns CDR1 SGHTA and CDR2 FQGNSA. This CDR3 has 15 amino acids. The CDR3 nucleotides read TGTGCCAGCAGCCCCAGGACTCTATCGACAGATACGCAGTATTTT. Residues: CASSPRTLSTDTQYF.

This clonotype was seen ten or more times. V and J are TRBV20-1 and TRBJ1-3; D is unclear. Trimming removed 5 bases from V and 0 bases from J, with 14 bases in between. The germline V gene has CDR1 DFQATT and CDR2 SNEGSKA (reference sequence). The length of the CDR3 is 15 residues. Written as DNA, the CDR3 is TGCAGTGCTCCTCGTAGTGGGAGCTCTGGAAACACCATATATTTT. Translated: CSAPRSGSSGNTIYF.

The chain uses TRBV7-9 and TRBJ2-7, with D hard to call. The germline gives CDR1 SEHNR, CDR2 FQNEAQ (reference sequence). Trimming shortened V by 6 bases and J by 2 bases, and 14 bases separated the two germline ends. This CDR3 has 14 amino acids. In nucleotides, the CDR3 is TGTGCCAGCAGTCTAGGATCAGGCCCCTACGAGCAGTACTTC. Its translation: CASSLGSGPYEQYF.

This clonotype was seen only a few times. DNA for the CDR3: TGTGCCAGCAGCCAAGATTCACCGGGACAGCTAACGTCACCCCTCCACTTT. Translated, it gives CASSQDSPGQLTSPLHF. V gene TRBV4-2 combines with J gene TRBJ1-6; 7 bases fit TRBD1. V was clipped by 0 bases and J by 10 bases; unmatched bases: 12. Germline V gives CDR1 LGHNA, CDR2 YNFKEQ. The CDR3 is 17 amino acids.

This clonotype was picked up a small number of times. The CDR3 nucleotides are TGTGCCAGTAGCCCGAGGACACTTGTGAACACTGAAGCTTTCTTT. Translation gives CASSPRTLVNTEAFF. This rearrangement joins TRBV19 to TRBJ1-1, with D possibly matching TRBD1 (5 bases). V gave up 6 bases and J gave up 0 bases, with 14 bases separating them. The CDR3 extends over 15 amino acids. CDR1 and CDR2 from the germline V gene are LNHDA and SQIVND (reference sequence).

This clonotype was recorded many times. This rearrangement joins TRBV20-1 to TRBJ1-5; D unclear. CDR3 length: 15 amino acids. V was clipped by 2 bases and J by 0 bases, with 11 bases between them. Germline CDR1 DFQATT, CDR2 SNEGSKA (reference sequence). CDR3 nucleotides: TGCAGTGCTAGAAAGGGAGCTAATAGCAATCAGCCCCAGCATTTT. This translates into CSARKGANSNQPQHF.

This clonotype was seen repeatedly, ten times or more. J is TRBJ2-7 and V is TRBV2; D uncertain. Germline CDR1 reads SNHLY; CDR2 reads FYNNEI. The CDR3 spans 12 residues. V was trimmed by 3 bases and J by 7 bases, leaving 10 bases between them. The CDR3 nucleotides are TGTGCCAGCAGTGACGGGCTGGGGGAGCAGTACTTC. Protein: CASSDGLGEQYF.

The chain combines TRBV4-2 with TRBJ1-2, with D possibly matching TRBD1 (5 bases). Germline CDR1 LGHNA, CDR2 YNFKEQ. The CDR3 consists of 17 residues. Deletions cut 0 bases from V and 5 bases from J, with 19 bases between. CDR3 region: CASSQDQGLDTSYGYTF. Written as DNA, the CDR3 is TGTGCCAGCAGCCAAGATCAGGGTTTGGACACGTCGTATGGCTACACCTTC.

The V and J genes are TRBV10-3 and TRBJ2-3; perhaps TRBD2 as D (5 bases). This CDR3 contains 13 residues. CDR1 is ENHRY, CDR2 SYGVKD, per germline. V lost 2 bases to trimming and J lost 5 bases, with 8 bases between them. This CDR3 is CAISERGQDTQYF. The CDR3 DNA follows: TGTGCCATCAGTGAGCGGGGTCAAGATACGCAGTATTTT.

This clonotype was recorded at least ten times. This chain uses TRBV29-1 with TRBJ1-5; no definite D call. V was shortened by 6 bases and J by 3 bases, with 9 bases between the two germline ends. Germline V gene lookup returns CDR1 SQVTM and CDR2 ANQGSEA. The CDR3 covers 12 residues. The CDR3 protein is CSVGLPNQPQHF. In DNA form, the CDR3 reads TGCAGCGTCGGACTGCCCAATCAGCCCCAGCATTTT. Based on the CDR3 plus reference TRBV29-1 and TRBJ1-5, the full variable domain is SAVISQKPSRDICQRGTSLTIQCQVDSQVTMMFWYRQQPGQSLTLIATANQGSEATYESGFVIDKFPISRPNLTFSTLTVSNMSPEDSSIYLCSVGLPNQPQHFGDGTRLSIL.

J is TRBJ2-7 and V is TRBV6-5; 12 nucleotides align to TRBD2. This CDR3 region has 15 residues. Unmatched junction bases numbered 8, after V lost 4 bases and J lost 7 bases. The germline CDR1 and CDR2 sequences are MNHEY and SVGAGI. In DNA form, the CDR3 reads TGTGCCAGCAGTTCGTGGACTAGCGGGGTCCAGGAGCAGTACTTC. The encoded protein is CASSSWTSGVQEQYF.

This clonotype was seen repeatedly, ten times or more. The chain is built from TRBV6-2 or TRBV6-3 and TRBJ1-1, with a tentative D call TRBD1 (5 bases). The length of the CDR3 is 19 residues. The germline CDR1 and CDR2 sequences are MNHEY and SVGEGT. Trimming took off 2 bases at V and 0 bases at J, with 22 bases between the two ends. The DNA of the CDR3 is TGTGCCAGCAGTTACCCAACTCCGGGACTCAGAGAGGTGAACACTGAAGCTTTCTTT. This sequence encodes CASSYPTPGLREVNTEAFF.